This is a list of T cell receptor beta chains from one sample in a study of shared clonotypes between healthy human individuals. The method was immunoSEQ multiplex PCR; TCRdb's version includes in-frame clones alone and lacks a portion of them. This table has around 610,000 clones, roughly 96% appearing once. Source material: naive CD8+ T cells sorted from blood. These receptors were collected from a woman under 40 in good health. Both conserved end residues are part of each CDR3. A D gene is named only where the DNA matches it firmly. Where a row states a size, it is once, few, many or the class of an expanded clone; other rows omit it.

j_gene	v_gene	abundance	d_gene	CDR3aa	CDR3nt
TRBJ2-5	TRBV28	-	-	CASSFQETQYF	TGTGCCAGCAGTTTTCAAGAGACCCAGTACTTC
TRBJ2-2	TRBV6-1	-	-	CASSDGLTGELFF	TGTGCCAGCAGTGACGGGTTGACCGGGGAGCTGTTTTTT
TRBJ1-1	TRBV11-3	once	-	CASSHEGRDEAFF	TGTGCCAGCAGCCACGAGGGAAGAGATGAAGCTTTCTTT
TRBJ2-7	TRBV5-4	-	TRBD2	CASSLSSGSYEQYF	TGTGCCAGCAGCTTGAGTAGCGGGAGCTACGAGCAGTACTTC
TRBJ2-7	TRBV5-6	-	-	CASSWGYSYEQYF	TGTGCCAGCAGCTGGGGTTACTCCTACGAGCAGTACTTC
TRBJ1-1	TRBV13	once	-	CASSQAGHQNTEAFF	TGTGCCAGCAGCCAAGCGGGACACCAGAACACTGAAGCTTTCTTT
TRBJ2-1	TRBV5-1	once	-	CASSLDLGDYNEQFF	TGCGCCAGCAGCCTTGACCTGGGGGATTACAATGAGCAGTTCTTC
TRBJ1-5	TRBV5-4	-	-	CASSLHGGGQPQHF	TGTGCCAGCAGCTTGCACGGGGGCGGTCAGCCCCAGCATTTT
TRBJ1-1	TRBV29-1	-	-	CSAPKNTEAFF	TGCAGCGCCCCCAAGAACACTGAAGCTTTCTTT
TRBJ2-3	TRBV30	once	-	CAWSVGSRADTQYF	TGTGCCTGGAGTGTCGGGTCGCGGGCAGATACGCAGTATTTT
TRBJ1-1	TRBV6-6	-	-	CASSWTHSGGEAFF	TGTGCCAGCAGTTGGACCCATTCGGGGGGTGAAGCTTTCTTT
TRBJ2-1	TRBV28	-	-	CASSLAGLGNEQFF	TGTGCCAGCAGTTTAGCGGGCCTTGGTAATGAGCAGTTCTTC
TRBJ2-1	TRBV5-4	-	-	CASTLDYNEQFF	TGTGCCAGCACCTTGGACTACAATGAGCAGTTCTTC
TRBJ1-2	TRBV28	-	TRBD1	CASSFPSGQTNYGYTF	TGTGCCAGCAGTTTTCCCTCGGGACAGACTAACTATGGCTACACCTTC
TRBJ1-2	TRBV13	-	-	CASSLVGSVGYGYTF	TGTGCCAGCAGCTTAGTAGGGAGTGTAGGCTATGGCTACACCTTC
TRBJ2-1	TRBV19	-	-	CATRPQREANEQFF	TGTGCCACTAGGCCGCAGCGAGAGGCCAATGAGCAGTTCTTC
TRBJ1-2	TRBV27	-	-	CASKGGTGTANYGYTF	TGTGCCAGCAAAGGAGGAACCGGGACGGCAAACTATGGCTACACCTTC
TRBJ1-1	TRBV5-4	-	-	CASSLQGPNTEAFF	TGTGCCAGCAGCTTGCAGGGGCCGAACACTGAAGCTTTCTTT
TRBJ2-2	TRBV11-3	-	-	CASSPREPGELFF	TGTGCCAGCAGCCCTCGGGAGCCCGGGGAGCTGTTTTTT
TRBJ1-2	TRBV27	-	TRBD1	CASSLQGGNYGYTF	TGTGCCAGCAGTTTACAGGGGGGTAACTATGGCTACACCTTC
TRBJ2-1	TRBV19	-	TRBD2	CASSGGLAGSYNEQFF	TGTGCCAGTAGTGGGGGACTAGCGGGCTCCTACAATGAGCAGTTCTTC
TRBJ2-1	TRBV19	-	-	CASSIMGVSRVKKRPAAYNEQFF	TGTGCCAGTAGTATTATGGGCGTCTCTCGTGTGAAGAAGCGCCCTGCCGCCTACAATGAGCAGTTCTTC
TRBJ1-1	TRBV9	-	-	CASSDRHDPNTEAFF	TGTGCCAGCAGCGACCGTCATGACCCGAACACTGAAGCTTTCTTT
TRBJ2-7	TRBV27	-	TRBD2	CASSQLPGLAGASYEQYF	TGTGCCAGCAGTCAATTACCGGGACTAGCGGGTGCCTCCTACGAGCAGTACTTC
TRBJ1-2	TRBV14	few	-	CASSQDGWEYYGYTF	TGTGCCAGCAGCCAAGATGGATGGGAATACTATGGCTACACCTTC
TRBJ2-2	TRBV25-1	-	-	CASSEYARGTGELFF	TGTGCCAGCAGTGAATACGCCAGGGGCACCGGGGAGCTGTTTTTT
TRBJ2-3	TRBV11-2	-	TRBD2	CASSLPGLGTDTQYF	TGTGCCAGCAGCTTACCGGGACTAGGCACAGATACGCAGTATTTT
TRBJ2-1	TRBV27	-	-	CASRIGGTNYNEQFF	TGTGCCAGCAGGATCGGAGGGACCAACTACAATGAGCAGTTCTTC
TRBJ2-7	TRBV10-3	-	TRBD2	CAIRTTSGSDYEQYF	TGTGCCATCAGGACGACTAGCGGGAGTGACTACGAGCAGTACTTC
TRBJ2-3	TRBV21-1	-	-	CASSFGGGSTDTQYF	-
TRBJ2-1	TRBV27	-	TRBD2	CASSHLAGEAYNEQFF	TGTGCCAGCAGTCATCTAGCGGGGGAGGCCTACAATGAGCAGTTCTTC
TRBJ1-4	TRBV30	-	-	CAWSARIHGEKLFF	TGTGCCTGGAGTGCCCGTATTCACGGTGAAAAACTGTTTTTT
TRBJ2-2	TRBV20-1	-	-	CSAAATGELFF	TGCAGTGCTGCAGCCACCGGGGAGCTGTTTTTT
TRBJ2-4	TRBV28	-	TRBD2	CASSSGLAGNIQYF	TGTGCCAGCAGTTCCGGACTAGCAGGGAACATTCAGTACTTC
TRBJ2-3	TRBV7-3	-	TRBD2	CASSVGGPSDTQYF	TGTGCCAGCTCGGTGGGAGGGCCTTCGGATACGCAGTATTTT
TRBJ2-7	TRBV29-1	once	-	CSVRDNSYEQYF	TGCAGCGTTCGGGACAACTCCTACGAGCAGTACTTC
TRBJ2-2	TRBV23-1	-	-	CASSLQAGELFF	TGCGCCAGCAGTCTCCAGGCAGGGGAGCTGTTTTTT
TRBJ1-5	TRBV5-6	-	-	CASSLGGGINQPQHF	TGTGCCAGCAGCTTGGGTGGGGGAATCAATCAGCCCCAGCATTTT
TRBJ2-3	TRBV2	-	-	CASSVGQPLDTDTQYF	TGTGCCAGCAGTGTAGGCCAACCTCTCGACACAGATACGCAGTATTTT